These 14 T cell receptor beta chains were sequenced from one sample in a study of blood T cells in healthy people across ages. The use of a sample-barcoded 5' primer and a J-beta primer mix characterized a second PCR of about 6 to 11 cycles. TCRdb re-derived calls from the 5' RACE reads in MiXCR, one entry per CDR3 protein. The table lists fewer than 900,000 distinct CDR3 sequences, roughly 47% of them singletons. The sequencing input was blood. The receptors were sampled from an older woman in good health.

This clonotype was seen a few times. The CDR3 sequence: CSASRQINQPQHF. The CDR3 DNA sequence: TGCAGTGCTAGTAGACAGATTAATCAGCCCCAGCATTTT. V gene TRBV20-1 combines with J gene TRBJ1-5; D is perhaps TRBD1 (5 bases). CDR3 size: 13 residues. The V gene lost 3 bases and the J gene lost 4 bases, with 10 bases spanning the gap. Germline V gene lookup returns CDR1 DFQATT and CDR2 SNEGSKA (reference sequence).

The V and J genes are TRBV29-1 and TRBJ2-5, with a possible D match to TRBD1 (5 bases). The CDR3 has 16 amino acids. V lost 5 bases and J lost 5, with 24 bases in between. Germline CDR1 and CDR2: SQVTM and ANQGSEA. CDR3 bases: TGCAGCGTTAGCGCCCTAGGGGCCGAAACTGGGGAGACCCAGTACTTC. This gives the protein CSVSALGAETGETQYF.

In the case of this clonotype: This may be a read error: a much more frequent sequence differs by one nucleotide. The chain has TRBV4-1 and TRBJ2-1; D not resolved. Germline V gives CDR1 MGHRA, CDR2 YSYEKL. The CDR3 covers 18 residues. V lost 3 bases and J lost 13, with 31 bases in between. Here the CDR3 reads CASSQVNLIISGVETQFF. In DNA form, the CDR3 reads TGCGCCAGCAGCCAGGTCAACTTGATCATTAGTGGGGTAGAGACCCAGTTCTTC.

V is TRBV13 and J is TRBJ1-2, with D possibly TRBD1 on 5 matching bases. CDR3 length equals 14 residues. V was cut by 9 bases and J by 3 bases, with 17 bases left in between. CDR1 is PRHDT, CDR2 FYEKMQ, per germline (reference sequence). The CDR3 bases are TGTGCCAGGCACCGTGTCCAGGGCCACTATGGCTACACCTTC. The encoded protein is CARHRVQGHYGYTF.

This clonotype was counted only a few times. The V and J genes are TRBV10-3 and TRBJ2-7, with a tentative D call TRBD2 (6 bases). The CDR3 spans 16 residues. The germline gives CDR1 ENHRY, CDR2 SYGVKD. V lost 0 bases to trimming and J lost 4 bases, with 16 bases between them. CDR3 nucleotides: TGTGCCATCAGTGAGTCGGGGTCTAGCGTACGGTACGAGCAGTACTTC. Residues: CAISESGSSVRYEQYF.

There are a few counts of this clonotype. The chain is built from TRBV7-8 and TRBJ1-6; a possible D gene is TRBD1 (5 bases). The germline gives CDR1 SGHVS, CDR2 FQNEAQ. CDR3 length: 13 residues. V was shortened by 6 bases and J by 11 bases, with 14 bases between the two germline ends. The CDR3 DNA reads TGTGCCAGCAGGCCTAAGGGGCGGGCACCCCTCCACTTT. Translating it yields CASRPKGRAPLHF.

The J gene is TRBJ1-1, the V gene TRBV28, with 7 bases identical to TRBD1. The CDR3 has 14 amino acids. The germline V gene has CDR1 MDHEN and CDR2 SYDVKM. Losses at the gene ends were 6 bases for V and 0 bases for J; bases not matched to a gene: 4. CDR3 sequence (DNA): TGTGCCAGCAGGACAGGGAGGGTGAACACTGAAGCTTTCTTT. Amino acid sequence: CASRTGRVNTEAFF.

This chain uses TRBV5-1 with TRBJ1-1; D perhaps matches TRBD1 (5 bases). CDR1 is SGHRS and CDR2 is YFSETQ in the germline V gene. This CDR3 contains 14 residues. V was cut by 5 bases and J by 1 base, with 12 bases left in between. CDR3 in amino acids: CASRPGTGNTEAFF. CDR3 coding DNA: TGCGCCAGCAGGCCGGGAACAGGGAACACTGAAGCTTTCTTT.

V and J are TRBV7-9 and TRBJ2-1; a possible D gene is TRBD2 (6 bases). Trimming left V 5 bases short and J 7 bases short, with 18 bases between. The CDR3 contains 15 residues. Germline loops: CDR1 SEHNR, CDR2 FQNEAQ (reference sequence). The CDR3 here is CASSLGGNPANEQFF. DNA of the CDR3: TGTGCCAGCAGCCTAGGAGGGAACCCGGCGAATGAGCAGTTCTTC.

J is TRBJ2-2 and V is TRBV10-3, with 8 positions matching TRBD1. V was pared by 5 bases and J by 5 bases, with 10 bases of the junction left unmatched. The germline CDR1 and CDR2 sequences are ENHRY and SYGVKD. The CDR3 length is 16 residues. This CDR3 is CAISKQDRGETGELFF. The CDR3 nucleotides are TGTGCCATCAGTAAACAAGACAGGGGTGAGACCGGGGAGCTGTTTTTT.

This clonotype came up once. The junction departs from the called germline gene at one end, perhaps through a read error. V is TRBV5-1 and J is TRBJ2-1; 7 nucleotides align to TRBD2. Germline CDR1 SGHRS, CDR2 YFSETQ. CDR3 length: 14 amino acids. For the CDR3, the DNA is TGCGCCAGCAGCTTAGGGGAGGGCTACAATGTGCAGTTCTTC. The encoded protein is CASSLGEGYNVQFF.

The V gene is TRBV5-1, the J gene TRBJ2-4; D ambiguous. The J call may be wrong; the DNA end is better matched by TRBJ2-7. CDR1 and CDR2 from the germline V gene are SGHRS and YFSETQ. The CDR3 extends over 14 amino acids. The CDR3 is CASSLAELTSEQYF. In DNA form, the CDR3 reads TGCGCCAGCAGCTTGGCCGAGCTTACCAGCGAGCAGTACTTC.

The V and J genes are TRBV20-1 and TRBJ1-2, with D perhaps matching TRBD1 (6 bases). CDR1 DFQATT and CDR2 SNEGSKA come from the germline V gene (reference sequence). The CDR3 sequence is 14 residues long. V was trimmed by 0 bases and J by 5 bases, leaving 13 bases between them. CDR3 bases: TGCAGTGCTAGAGATTCCAGGGGTGGATATGGCTACACCTTC. Its translation: CSARDSRGGYGYTF.

This clonotype was found many times. The J gene is TRBJ2-7, the V gene TRBV7-2; D uncertain. The CDR3 extends over 14 amino acids. Between the trimmed V and J ends, which lost 6 bases and 5 bases, there was a span of 17 bases. Germline V gene data show CDR1 as SGHTA and CDR2 as FQGNSA. CDR3 region: CASSMDPRHHEQYF. DNA of the CDR3: TGTGCCAGCAGTATGGACCCCCGACACCACGAGCAGTACTTC.